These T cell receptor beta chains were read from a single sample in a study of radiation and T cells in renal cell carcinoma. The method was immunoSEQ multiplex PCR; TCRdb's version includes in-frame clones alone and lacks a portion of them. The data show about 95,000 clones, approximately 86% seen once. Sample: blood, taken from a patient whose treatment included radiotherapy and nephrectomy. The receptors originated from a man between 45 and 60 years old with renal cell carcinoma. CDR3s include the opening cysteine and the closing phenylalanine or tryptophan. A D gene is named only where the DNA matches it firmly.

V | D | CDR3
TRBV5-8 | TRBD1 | CASSFQGQGIMNTEAFF
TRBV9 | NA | CASRSNYGYTF
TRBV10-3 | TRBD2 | CAISESLIAGSTDTQYF
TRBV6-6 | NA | CASSYGSGAGQETQYF
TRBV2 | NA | CASSRLVVLMNEQFF
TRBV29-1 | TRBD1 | CSVARTGNTDTQYF
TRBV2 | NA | CASTLDHGGGYF
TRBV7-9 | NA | CASSHGTPTGELFF
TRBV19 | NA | CASRARAFDTQYF
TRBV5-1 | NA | CASSTRPGSTDTQYF
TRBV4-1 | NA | CASSQVSRTEQFF
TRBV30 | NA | CAWSLTGDQPQHF
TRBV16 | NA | CASSQSLGWGRETQYF
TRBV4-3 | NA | CASSQDLTSPPPLHF
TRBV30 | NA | CAWSAAGSAFF
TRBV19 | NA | CASSPVPAYQPQHF
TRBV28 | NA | CASGSGTDTQYF
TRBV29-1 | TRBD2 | CSASSGLVNEQFF
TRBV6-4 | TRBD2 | CASSAIPTSGGASWADTQYF
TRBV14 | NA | CASSQVTGSGNTIYF
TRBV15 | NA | CATGRPGGYTF
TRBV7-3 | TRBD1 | CASSRYPDRGNTEAFF
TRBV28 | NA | CASSSGVFYGYTF
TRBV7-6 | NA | CASSPDGELFF
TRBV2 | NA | CASSEVRTRAYEQYF
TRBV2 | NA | CASSERLLEQFF
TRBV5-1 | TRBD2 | CASSPAGGSHTDTQYF
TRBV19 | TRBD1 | CASSGTGEAQPQHF
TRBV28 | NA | CASAGFYEQYF
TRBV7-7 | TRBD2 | CASSLSARRPGLAGHSYEQYF
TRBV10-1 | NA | CASSESSKANTGELFF
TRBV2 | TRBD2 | CASRREHTGELFF
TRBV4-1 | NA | CASSQEGPEVVARSNQPQHF
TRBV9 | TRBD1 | CASSAGGQGNQPQHF
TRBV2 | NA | CASRGARQEETQYF
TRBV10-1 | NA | CASSTDKRTYNEQFF
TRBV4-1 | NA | CASSQLRLNNEKLFF
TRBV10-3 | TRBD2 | CAISEWTSSGDTQYF
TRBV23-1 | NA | CATKAHLATKETQYF
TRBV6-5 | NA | CASSYSQLNTEAFF